Each of the 26 T cell receptor beta chains below was sequenced from the same sample in a study of cytomegalovirus exposure and HLA in healthy donors. The PCR contained 60 Vbeta and 13 Jbeta primers. TCRdb's table, derived via immunoSEQ multiplex PCR, lists solely in-frame clones and lacks some. The sample includes over 150,000 clones, 70% to 90% of them seen just once. Material for sequencing was PBMCs. Every receptor here comes from a woman aged 25 to 39 in good health and CMV-seropositive.

The genes are TRBV25-1 and TRBJ1-1, with 7 bases aligning to TRBD1. Per germline, CDR1 MGHDK and CDR2 SYGVNS. With 6 bases clipped from V and 0 bases from J, the junction kept 7 bases outside the gene matches. The CDR3 length is 15 residues. CDR3 sequence (DNA): TGTGCCAGCAGCCCACCCGGGACAGTGAACACTGAAGCTTTCTTT. Residues: CASSPPGTVNTEAFF.

CDR3 in amino acids: CASSLASLGANVLTF. CDR3 DNA: TGTGCCAGCAGCTTAGCTTCCCTTGGGGCCAACGTCCTGACTTTC. This sequence joins TRBV11-2 and TRBJ2-6; unclear D gene. CDR1 and CDR2 from the germline V gene are SGHAT and FQNNGV. CDR3 size: 15 residues. V was cut by 1 base and J by 3 bases, with 7 bases left in between.

The chain employs TRBV29-1 and TRBJ1-2; D not certain. The CDR3 is made up of 15 amino acids. Germline V gene lookup returns CDR1 SQVTM and CDR2 ANQGSEA. The V end was cut by 4 bases, the J end by 5 bases, with 20 bases between. CDR3 sequence reads: CSVVSLRRAEYGYTF. For the CDR3, the DNA is TGCAGCGTTGTCAGTTTAAGGAGGGCCGAGTATGGCTACACCTTC.

This sequence joins TRBV7-8 and TRBJ2-1, with TRBD2 matching 10 bases. V was clipped by 8 bases and J by 9 bases; unmatched bases: 10. The germline gives CDR1 SGHVS, CDR2 FQNEAQ. This CDR3 region has 14 residues. The CDR3 loop is CASVKVAGGIEQFF. CDR3 sequence (DNA): TGTGCCAGCGTGAAGGTAGCGGGGGGAATTGAGCAGTTCTTC.

The chain recombines TRBV19 with TRBJ2-7; no clear D gene. Trimming pared 6 bases from V and 2 bases from J, leaving 11 bases between. Germline loops: CDR1 LNHDA, CDR2 SQIVND (reference sequence). The CDR3 runs to 13 residues. In nucleotides, the CDR3 is TGTGCCAGTAGAAGAGGAACTACCTACGAGCAGTACTTC. Translation gives CASRRGTTYEQYF.

V is TRBV6-5 and J is TRBJ1-2; D might be TRBD1 (5 bases). Germline loops: CDR1 MNHEY, CDR2 SVGAGI. The CDR3 covers 15 residues. V was trimmed by 7 bases and J by 4 bases, leaving 19 bases between them. CDR3: CASTSRDGLLYGYTF. The CDR3 DNA sequence: TGTGCCAGCACTTCGAGGGACGGACTACTCTATGGCTACACCTTC.

For the CDR3, the DNA is TGTGCCAGCAGTCTGGACAGGACGGGCTACGAGCAGTACTTC. Protein product: CASSLDRTGYEQYF. This chain links TRBV6-1 with TRBJ2-7, with 7 bases lining up with TRBD1. CDR3 length: 14 residues. In germline, CDR1 is MNHNS, CDR2 SASEGT. V shed 5 bases, J shed 3 bases, and the junction held 7 bases outside the gene matches.

The gene calls are TRBV7-2 and TRBJ1-2; D uncertain. Per germline, CDR1 SGHTA and CDR2 FQGNSA. This CDR3 spans 11 amino acids. Between the trimmed V and J ends, which lost 1 base and 8 bases, there was a span of 5 bases. DNA for the CDR3: TGTGCCAGCAGCTTAGGAGGGGGCTACACCTTC. Amino acids: CASSLGGGYTF.

The chain joins TRBV27 to TRBJ2-7, with TRBD1 identical over 9 bases. The germline V gene has CDR1 MNHEY and CDR2 SMNVEV (reference sequence). Trimming removed 6 bases from V and 5 bases from J; junction bases left unmatched: 8. This CDR3 region has 14 residues. The CDR3 DNA sequence: TGTGCCAGCAGCCTCATTGGGACAGGGCACGAGCAGTACTTC. Encoded protein: CASSLIGTGHEQYF.

V usage is TRBV4-2 and J usage is TRBJ2-5; 8 nucleotides match TRBD2. CDR3 length: 16 amino acids. Germline assignment: CDR1 LGHNA and CDR2 YNFKEQ. J lost 5 bases, V lost 0 bases, and 8 bases had no gene match. The CDR3 sequence: CASSQDLHPGGETQYF. The CDR3 nucleotides read TGTGCCAGCAGCCAAGACCTTCACCCGGGGGGGGAGACCCAGTACTTC.

The J gene is TRBJ1-2, the V gene TRBV15, with D possibly TRBD1 on 5 matching bases. Germline-derived CDR1 and CDR2 are LNHNV and YYDKDF (reference sequence). Trimming removed 3 bases at V and 6 bases at J, with 20 bases between. The CDR3 is 16 residues long. The CDR3 nucleotides read TGTGCCACCAGCAGTCGATTGCCGCAGGGTTCGGATGGCTACACCTTC. This gives the protein CATSSRLPQGSDGYTF.

The count of this clone is one. J is TRBJ2-6 and V is TRBV5-6, with a tentative D call TRBD2 (7 bases). Looked up from germline, CDR1 is SGHDT and CDR2 is YYEEEE. The V and J ends lost 0 bases and 2 bases respectively, with 12 bases between them. There are 17 residues in the CDR3. The CDR3 DNA sequence: TGTGCCAGCAGCTTGGGGGTCGGGGGGCCTGGGGCCAACGTCCTGACTTTC. As protein: CASSLGVGGPGANVLTF.

The rearrangement joins TRBV4-1 to TRBJ2-2, with 9 positions matching TRBD2. Germline V gives CDR1 MGHRA, CDR2 YSYEKL. The CDR3 extends over 18 amino acids. V gave up 4 bases and J gave up 5 bases; unmatched junction bases: 14. The CDR3 DNA is TGCGCCAGCAGCCCGTTTGGGGCGGGGGGGCCGAGGACCGGGGAGCTGTTTTTT. Its protein product is CASSPFGAGGPRTGELFF.

This clone was seen more than once but under ten times. V is TRBV19 and J is TRBJ1-1; no clear D gene. The CDR3 runs 13 residues. V was clipped by 9 bases and J by 4 bases, with 15 bases between them. The germline V gene encodes CDR1 LNHDA and CDR2 SQIVND (reference sequence). CDR3 in amino acids: CASRVNFGTEAFF. CDR3 DNA sequence: TGTGCCAGCCGAGTAAATTTTGGCACTGAAGCTTTCTTT.

This chain links TRBV7-8 with TRBJ1-2; TRBD1 matches at 8 bases. This CDR3 contains 15 residues. The V and J ends lost 1 base and 7 bases, in that order; junction bases with no gene match: 8. The germline V gene has CDR1 SGHVS and CDR2 FQNEAQ. The DNA of the CDR3 is TGTGCCAGCAGCTTAGATCGGACAGGGAACCCTGGCTACACCTTC. It translates to CASSLDRTGNPGYTF.

V is TRBV5-1 and J is TRBJ1-4; D remains unclear. Germline V gives CDR1 SGHRS, CDR2 YFSETQ. V was shortened by 2 bases and J by 2 bases, with 7 bases between the two germline ends. This CDR3 spans 14 amino acids. CDR3 sequence: CASSLAGTNEKLFF. In DNA form, the CDR3 reads TGCGCCAGCAGCTTAGCGGGGACTAATGAAAAACTGTTTTTT.

The V and J genes are TRBV2 and TRBJ2-7; 8 bases are shared with TRBD1. With V trimmed by 0 bases and J by 7 bases, 5 bases remained unmatched. CDR1 and CDR2 from the germline V gene are SNHLY and FYNNEI. This CDR3 region has 14 residues. CDR3 sequence: CASSEAQGAGEQYF. As DNA, the CDR3 is TGTGCCAGCAGTGAAGCGCAGGGGGCAGGGGAGCAGTACTTC.

The V gene is TRBV5-1, the J gene TRBJ2-3; 7 bases line up with TRBD1. The germline V gene encodes CDR1 SGHRS and CDR2 YFSETQ. Trimming took 5 bases from V and 3 from J; bases not matched to a gene: 3. The CDR3 is made up of 13 amino acids. CDR3 region: CASRTGQTDTQYF. The CDR3 DNA sequence: TGCGCCAGCAGGACAGGGCAGACAGATACGCAGTATTTT.

This chain links TRBV19 with TRBJ1-5; no reliable D call. Germline V gene sequence: CDR1 LNHDA, CDR2 SQIVND (reference sequence). V was shortened by 3 bases and J by 2 bases, with 11 bases between the two germline ends. The CDR3 length is 15 residues. CDR3 amino acids: CASSIDGEGNQPQHF. For the CDR3, the DNA is TGTGCCAGTAGTATCGACGGGGAGGGCAATCAGCCCCAGCATTTT.

The chain is built from TRBV6-1 and TRBJ1-5; maybe TRBD1 (5 bases). Germline V gives CDR1 MNHNS, CDR2 SASEGT. The V gene lost 7 bases and the J gene lost 6 bases, with 7 bases spanning the gap. CDR3 length equals 11 residues. CDR3 bases: TGTGCCAGCACCGGGGGTCAGCCCCAGCATTTT. Translation gives CASTGGQPQHF.

This clone has more than one count but fewer than ten. The rearrangement links TRBV20-1 to TRBJ2-5; D ambiguous. In germline, CDR1 is DFQATT, CDR2 SNEGSKA (reference sequence). The ends were cut back, 7 bases at V and 5 bases at J, with 11 bases in the middle. This CDR3 is 11 amino acids long. The CDR3, as DNA: TGCAGTGGATCCTCCCGGGAGACCCAGTACTTC. It encodes CSGSSRETQYF.

This CDR3 reads CASSHLGAPYNEQFF. CDR3 DNA: TGCGCCAGCAGCCACCTTGGGGCCCCGTACAATGAGCAGTTCTTC. The chain combines TRBV4-3 with TRBJ2-1; D perhaps matches TRBD1 (5 bases). V was pared by 3 bases and J by 4 bases, with 13 bases between. Germline-derived CDR1 and CDR2 are LGHNA and YSLEER. This CDR3 has 15 amino acids.

The chain uses TRBV11-3 and TRBJ2-1; 7 positions agree with TRBD1. The CDR3 covers 15 residues. The germline CDR1 and CDR2 sequences are SGHNT and YENEEA. J gave up 3 bases and V 1 base, and 3 bases lay outside the gene matches. DNA of the CDR3: TGTGCCAGCAGCTTAGGGGGGACAGTCTACAATGAGCAGTTCTTC. It yields the protein CASSLGGTVYNEQFF.

The chain couples TRBV29-1 to TRBJ2-1, with a tentative D call TRBD1 (5 bases). The CDR3 has 13 amino acids. Germline lookup yields CDR1 SQVTM and CDR2 ANQGSEA. Trimming took off 3 bases at V and 13 bases at J, with 19 bases between the two ends. In DNA form, the CDR3 reads TGCAGCGTTGATCGGTTGATCGACAGAGACCAGTTCTTC. Translation: CSVDRLIDRDQFF.

The CDR3: CASSVPRSGGRYGELFF. The CDR3 DNA sequence: TGTGCCAGCAGCGTACCAAGGAGCGGGGGGAGGTACGGGGAGCTGTTTTTT. This sequence joins TRBV9 and TRBJ2-2; 9 positions match TRBD2. CDR1 is SGDLS, CDR2 YYNGEE, per germline. The CDR3 loop spans 17 amino acids. Trimming cost V 1 base and J 7 bases; bases outside gene matches: 11.

The rearrangement links TRBV25-1 to TRBJ1-1; D gene unclear. CDR3 length: 14 amino acids. Trimming took 6 bases from V and 4 from J, leaving 15 bases between them. The germline gives CDR1 MGHDK, CDR2 SYGVNS. Written as DNA, the CDR3 is TGTGCCAGCAGGCGTCGTGGGGAGGTCACTGAAGCTTTCTTT. It translates to CASRRRGEVTEAFF.